The TCR beta chain described here comes from a study of shared clonotypes between healthy human individuals. The overall study: Those who served as donors were a couple of women and three men between the ages of 18 and 49. Overall study results and limits: Read depth was anticipated to influence clonotype sharing among donors. The study found lower generation probabilities in non-shared clonotypes than in those shared by all four donors.

Trimming cost V 1 base and J 4 bases, with 11 bases left between them. Germline-derived CDR1 and CDR2 are SGHKS and YYEKEE (reference sequence). The CDR3 covers 15 residues. The assay was immunoSEQ multiplex PCR, and TCRdb's table has in-frame clones only and misses some. The sample has a few million clones; 90% to 97% are singletons. As to this clone: Its antigen is still unknown.

CD45RA-negative memory and CD45RA+ naive subsets were split from the CD4+ cells. This clonotype originated in a man aged 18-30 years in good health. The chain has TRBV5-5 and TRBJ1-4, with no clear D. Sequenced material: naive CD4+ T cells sorted from blood. Subset of the sample: CD45RA+ positively selected. CDR3 residues: CASSLTDRVNEKLFF. CDR3 sequence (DNA): TGTGCCAGCAGCTTGACCGACCGAGTTAATGAAAAACTGTTTTTT.